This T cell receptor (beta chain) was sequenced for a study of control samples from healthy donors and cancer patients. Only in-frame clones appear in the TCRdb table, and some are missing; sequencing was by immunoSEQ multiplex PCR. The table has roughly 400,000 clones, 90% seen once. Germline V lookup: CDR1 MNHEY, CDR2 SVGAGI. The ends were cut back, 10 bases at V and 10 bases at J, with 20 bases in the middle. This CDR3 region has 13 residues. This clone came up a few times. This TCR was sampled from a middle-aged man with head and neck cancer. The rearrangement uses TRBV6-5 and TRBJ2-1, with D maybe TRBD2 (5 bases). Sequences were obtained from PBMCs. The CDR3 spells CATHEGEVGEQFF. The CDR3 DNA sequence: TGTGCCACCCACGAGGGTGAGGTCGGGGAGCAGTTCTTC.